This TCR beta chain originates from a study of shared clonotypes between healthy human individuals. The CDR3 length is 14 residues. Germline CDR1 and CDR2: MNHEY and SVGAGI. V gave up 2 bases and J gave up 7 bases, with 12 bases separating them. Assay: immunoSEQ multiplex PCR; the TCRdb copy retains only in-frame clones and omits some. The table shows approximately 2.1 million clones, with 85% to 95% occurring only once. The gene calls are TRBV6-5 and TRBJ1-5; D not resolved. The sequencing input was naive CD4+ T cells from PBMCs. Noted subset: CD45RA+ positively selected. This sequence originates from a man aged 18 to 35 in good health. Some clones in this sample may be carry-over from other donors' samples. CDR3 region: CASSYAGVGQPQHF. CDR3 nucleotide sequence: TGTGCCAGCAGTTACGCGGGTGTCGGACAGCCCCAGCATTTT.